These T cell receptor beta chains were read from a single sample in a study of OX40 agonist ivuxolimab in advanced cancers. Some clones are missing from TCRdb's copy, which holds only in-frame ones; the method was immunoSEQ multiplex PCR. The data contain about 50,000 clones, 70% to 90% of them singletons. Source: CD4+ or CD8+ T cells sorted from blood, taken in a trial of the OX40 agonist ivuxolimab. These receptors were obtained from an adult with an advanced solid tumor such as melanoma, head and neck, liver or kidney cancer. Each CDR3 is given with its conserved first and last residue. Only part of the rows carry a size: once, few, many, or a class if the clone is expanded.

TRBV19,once,CASTLYLGQVNQPQHF
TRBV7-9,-,CASSLSSPLEQYF
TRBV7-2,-,CASSLRGHWTSSYNEQFF
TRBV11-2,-,CASSLHLQGTGANVLTF
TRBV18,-,CASSPRDSYYEQYF
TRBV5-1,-,CASRSWEETQYF
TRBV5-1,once,CASSGGISYNEQFF
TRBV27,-,CASSLRGENGYTF
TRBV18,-,CASSRGSYEQYF
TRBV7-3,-,CASSFGAGLKSFKQYF
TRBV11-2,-,CASSLAWGKRVTGELFF
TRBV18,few,CASSRQGANQPQHF
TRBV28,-,CASRAGPTYNEQFF
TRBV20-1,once,CSARKGDTQYF
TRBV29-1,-,CSVVVISYEQYF
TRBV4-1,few,CASSPDPTGSTEAFF
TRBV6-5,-,CASSPDNYNEQFF
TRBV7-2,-,CASSPQGAGFGQPQHF
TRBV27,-,CASSRLETAMNTGELFF
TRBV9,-,CASSVGLGVGYTF
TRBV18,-,CASSPGTGGYEQYF
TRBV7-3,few,CASSSEFGDEQYF
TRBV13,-,CASSFRQIEQYF
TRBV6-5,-,CASRTTGTSGYEQYF
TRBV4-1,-,CASSQGTQRETQYF
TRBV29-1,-,CSVGDRPGNTEAFF
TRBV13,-,CASSLYDRPSGGYTF
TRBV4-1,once,CASSQDSGFYEQYF
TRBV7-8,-,CASSYGTGTYNEQFF
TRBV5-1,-,CASSHTGGRETQYF